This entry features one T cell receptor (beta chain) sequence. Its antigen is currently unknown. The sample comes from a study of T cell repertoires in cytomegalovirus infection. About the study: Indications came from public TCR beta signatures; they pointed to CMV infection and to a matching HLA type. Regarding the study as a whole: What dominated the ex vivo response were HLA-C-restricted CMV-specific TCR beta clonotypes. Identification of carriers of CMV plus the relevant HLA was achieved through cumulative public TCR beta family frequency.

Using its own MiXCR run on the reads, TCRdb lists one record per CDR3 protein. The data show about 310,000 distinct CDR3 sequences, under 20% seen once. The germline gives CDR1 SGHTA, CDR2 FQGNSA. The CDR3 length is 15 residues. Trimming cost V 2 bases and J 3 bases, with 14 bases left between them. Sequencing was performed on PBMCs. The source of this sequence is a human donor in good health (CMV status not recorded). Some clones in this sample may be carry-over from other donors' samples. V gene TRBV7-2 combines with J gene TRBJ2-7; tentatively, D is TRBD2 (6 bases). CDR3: CASSLSRGIHYEQYF. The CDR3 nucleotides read TGTGCCAGCAGCTTATCGCGGGGTATTCACTACGAGCAGTACTTC.